The 28 T cell receptor beta chains given below trace back to one sample, sequenced in a study of response to subunit inactivated influenza vaccine (dated by TCRdb to the late 2010s). Receptor libraries were prepared by RT-PCR. Sequencer: Illumina HiSeq 2500. The public reads were reprocessed in TCRdb via fastp at Q25 and MiXCR, keeping in-frame beta chains. Rows with one shared CDR3 protein collapse into an entry with the most common genes and DNA. The sample includes 530,000 or so distinct CDR3 sequences, with 25% observed a single time. 1.5% to 2% of the sample comes from the top ten. The sample here was CD4+ T cells sorted from PBMCs, taken 4 to 6 days after vaccination. Receptors were obtained from a man aged 45-60 years who received an inactivated influenza vaccine. Donor details come from another sample of the same person, matched by shared clones.

This clonotype has just a few counts. The chain carries TRBV5-6 and TRBJ2-7; 8 bases are shared with TRBD1. Germline CDR1 and CDR2: SGHDT and YYEEEE. V shed 2 bases and J 3 bases; nucleotides not matched to a gene: 10. The CDR3 totals 16 residues. Here the CDR3 reads CASSFSLSDRDYEQYF. The CDR3 nucleotides are TGTGCCAGCAGCTTTAGTTTATCGGACAGGGACTACGAGCAGTACTTC.

This clonotype has just a few counts. The V and J genes are TRBV7-8 and TRBJ2-3, with 13 bases matching TRBD2. Germline V gene lookup returns CDR1 SGHVS and CDR2 FQNEAQ. Losses at the gene ends were 5 bases for V and 1 base for J; bases not matched to a gene: 9. CDR3 length equals 18 residues. The CDR3 DNA reads as TGTGCCAGCAGCGGGCCGGGGACTAGCGGGGAGCGCACAGATACGCAGTATTTT. Amino acids: CASSGPGTSGERTDTQYF.

This chain joins TRBV5-1 and TRBJ2-5, with TRBD1 matching over 9 bases. This CDR3 has 16 amino acids. Unmatched junction bases numbered 9, after V lost 2 bases and J lost 4 bases. Per germline, CDR1 SGHRS and CDR2 YFSETQ. The CDR3: CASSLAGTGSPETQYF. In DNA, the CDR3 is TGCGCCAGCAGCTTAGCCGGGACAGGGTCCCCAGAGACCCAGTACTTC.

The genes are TRBV10-3 and TRBJ2-2; a weak D match, TRBD2 (5 bases). The CDR3 spans 15 residues. The germline gives CDR1 ENHRY, CDR2 SYGVKD. The V end was cut by 3 bases, the J end by 2 bases, with 10 bases between. The CDR3 sequence is CAISDNGVNTGELFF. CDR3 nucleotides: TGTGCCATCAGTGATAACGGGGTTAACACCGGGGAGCTGTTTTTT.

The chain has TRBV5-1 and TRBJ1-2; 7 nucleotides agree with TRBD1. CDR3 length: 15 residues. Germline V gene data show CDR1 as SGHRS and CDR2 as YFSETQ. V shed 3 bases, J shed 4 bases, and the junction held 9 bases outside the gene matches. As DNA, the CDR3 is TGCGCCAGCAGCTCAGGAGACAGGGAACCCTATGGCTACACCTTC. This sequence encodes CASSSGDREPYGYTF.

The chain employs TRBV7-9 and TRBJ2-2, with a weak D call TRBD1 (5 bases). The V and J ends lost 1 base and 1 base respectively, with 10 bases between them. Per the germline V gene, CDR1 is SEHNR and CDR2 is FQNEAQ (reference sequence). The CDR3 runs 16 residues. CDR3: CASSLGPGMNTGELFF. CDR3 nucleotide sequence: TGTGCCAGCAGCTTAGGCCCAGGGATGAACACCGGGGAGCTGTTTTTT.

This clonotype showed up just once. The rearrangement links TRBV7-9 to TRBJ2-5, with D maybe TRBD2 (6 bases). Germline loops: CDR1 SEHNR, CDR2 FQNEAQ (reference sequence). This CDR3 is 14 amino acids long. Trimming took 4 bases from V and 5 from J, leaving 14 bases between them. The CDR3 is CASSSGVGRETQYF. In DNA, the CDR3 is TGTGCCAGCAGCTCGGGGGTGGGTCGGGAGACCCAGTACTTC.

This clonotype was seen a handful of times. The chain uses TRBV29-1 and TRBJ2-1; D is ambiguous. This CDR3 has 12 residues. Germline CDR1 is SQVTM and CDR2 is ANQGSEA. V lost 6 bases and J 8 bases, leaving 14 bases between the germline ends. The CDR3 here is CSVVPILDEQFF. Written as DNA, the CDR3 is TGCAGCGTCGTACCCATTCTCGATGAGCAGTTCTTC.

V gene TRBV5-1 combines with J gene TRBJ1-1, with 9 nucleotides matching TRBD1. V lost 4 bases, J lost 7 bases, and 5 bases stayed unmatched. The germline V gene encodes CDR1 SGHRS and CDR2 YFSETQ. The CDR3 sequence is 13 residues long. CDR3 in amino acids: CASSRRQGGEAFF. The CDR3 bases are TGCGCCAGCAGCCGCCGACAGGGGGGTGAAGCTTTCTTT.

This clonotype was seen more than once but under ten times. The chain uses TRBV12-3 or TRBV12-4 and TRBJ1-1, with unresolved D. Trimming removed 2 bases from V and 6 bases from J, with 10 bases in between. This CDR3 contains 13 residues. CDR3 amino acids: CASSLSAAAEAFF. CDR3 in DNA: TGTGCCAGCAGTTTAAGTGCAGCCGCTGAAGCTTTCTTT.

This clonotype has only a few counts. The V and J genes are TRBV5-1 and TRBJ2-1; 7 nucleotides align to TRBD2. From germline, CDR1 is SGHRS and CDR2 YFSETQ. Trimming at V came to 6 bases and at J to 6 bases, leaving 12 bases not matched to a gene. This CDR3 comprises 15 residues. CDR3 amino acids: CASTGEAGELNEQFF. CDR3 sequence (DNA): TGCGCCAGCACCGGGGAGGCGGGAGAACTCAATGAGCAGTTCTTC.

This rearrangement joins TRBV2 to TRBJ1-5, with 7 bases identical to TRBD1. The V segment lost 1 base and the J segment 6 bases; nucleotides outside the gene matches: 3. CDR3 size: 14 residues. Germline CDR1 SNHLY, CDR2 FYNNEI. The CDR3 here is CASSEDRGAQPQHF. The CDR3 nucleotides are TGTGCCAGCAGTGAAGACAGGGGCGCTCAGCCCCAGCATTTT.

This chain joins TRBV20-1 and TRBJ2-1; the match to TRBD2 covers 8 bases. The CDR3 runs 14 residues. Germline loops: CDR1 DFQATT, CDR2 SNEGSKA (reference sequence). CDR3 amino acids: CSPSILAEYNEQFF. The CDR3, as DNA: TGCAGCCCCTCGATACTAGCGGAGTACAATGAGCAGTTCTTC.

This clonotype was observed a handful of times. The gene calls are TRBV6-5 and TRBJ1-2; D is undetermined. Germline CDR1 and CDR2: MNHEY and SVGAGI. The CDR3 sequence is 12 residues long. V lost 2 bases, J lost 8 bases, and 9 bases lay in between. This CDR3 reads CASSYAMGGYTF. CDR3 coding DNA: TGTGCCAGCAGTTACGCGATGGGAGGCTACACCTTC.

This clonotype was found many times. The chain links TRBV5-1 to TRBJ2-7, with 10 positions matching TRBD1. CDR3 length: 14 residues. Germline assignment: CDR1 SGHRS and CDR2 YFSETQ. Trimming at V came to 4 bases and at J to 4 bases, leaving 5 bases not matched to a gene. The CDR3 loop reads CASSPRDRGYEQYF. DNA for the CDR3: TGCGCCAGCAGCCCCCGGGACAGGGGTTACGAGCAGTACTTC.

This clonotype was counted ten times or more. V and J are TRBV12-3 or TRBV12-4 and TRBJ1-1, with a possible D match to TRBD1 (5 bases). The CDR3 is 15 amino acids. Trimming removed 6 bases from V and 0 bases from J, with 14 bases in between. The CDR3: CASRSNQGLNTEAFF. CDR3 coding DNA: TGTGCCAGCAGATCCAACCAGGGTTTGAACACTGAAGCTTTCTTT.

The rearrangement joins TRBV5-1 to TRBJ2-2; 8 nucleotides align to TRBD1. Germline CDR1 and CDR2: SGHRS and YFSETQ. This CDR3 is 15 amino acids long. Trimming cost V 4 bases and J 4 bases; bases outside gene matches: 6. CDR3 loop: CASSPGGASTGELFF. For the CDR3, the DNA is TGCGCCAGCAGCCCAGGGGGCGCGAGCACCGGGGAGCTGTTTTTT.

A few counts support this clonotype. The gene calls are TRBV7-2 and TRBJ2-1, with D tentatively TRBD1 (5 bases). Germline CDR1 SGHTA, CDR2 FQGNSA. Deletions cut 1 base from V and 4 bases from J, with 11 bases between. The CDR3 has 15 amino acids. This CDR3 reads CASSLVVGLYNEQFF. The CDR3 DNA follows: TGTGCCAGCAGCTTAGTAGTGGGGCTTTACAATGAGCAGTTCTTC.

The table lists this clonotype with a few counts. CDR3 DNA: TGTGCCAGCAGCTTAGCAGGGGCCAGGGAAGAGACCCAGTACTTC. The encoded protein is CASSLAGAREETQYF. The chain has TRBV7-8 and TRBJ2-5; TRBD1 might be the D (5 bases). Trimming shortened V by 0 bases and J by 3 bases, and 11 bases separated the two germline ends. Looked up from germline, CDR1 is SGHVS and CDR2 is FQNEAQ. The CDR3 covers 15 residues.

This clonotype was seen a handful of times. The chain joins TRBV10-3 to TRBJ2-1; TRBD1 aligns across 10 bases. The CDR3 length is 13 residues. The J segment lost 5 bases and the V segment lost 9 bases, leaving 4 bases of the junction unmatched. Germline CDR1 ENHRY, CDR2 SYGVKD. DNA of the CDR3: TGTGCCATTGGGGACAGGGGAAACAATGAGCAGTTCTTC. Its protein product is CAIGDRGNNEQFF.

About this clonotype: One junction end does not reproduce the germline sequence, and a read error may be involved. The chain has TRBV18 and TRBJ1-2; no reliable D call. There are 14 residues in the CDR3. Looked up from germline, CDR1 is KGHSH and CDR2 is LQKENI. The CDR3 loop is CSSSPRTDYYGYTF. The CDR3 nucleotides are TGTTCCAGCTCACCACGGACGGATTACTATGGCTACACCTTC.

The chain carries TRBV7-2 and TRBJ2-3; D is perhaps TRBD1 (5 bases). CDR1 SGHTA and CDR2 FQGNSA come from the germline V gene. The CDR3 totals 13 residues. Deletions cut 5 bases from V and 4 bases from J, with 10 bases between. The CDR3 DNA sequence: TGTGCCAGCAGCGCGCCAGGGTCAGATACGCAGTATTTT. Protein product: CASSAPGSDTQYF.

This clonotype showed up just a few times. The gene calls are TRBV29-1 and TRBJ2-2; 8 bases agree with TRBD1. The junction had 3 bases not matched to a gene; V was cut back by 6 bases and J by 0 bases. The CDR3 consists of 14 residues. Germline-derived CDR1 and CDR2 are SQVTM and ANQGSEA. The DNA of the CDR3 is TGCAGCGTCAGGACAGGGACGAACACCGGGGAGCTGTTTTTT. Translating it yields CSVRTGTNTGELFF.

This clonotype was recorded a few times. For the CDR3, the DNA is TGTGCCAGCAGTCCCGGACACCTTGGAGAGCAGTACTTC. Encoded protein: CASSPGHLGEQYF. V usage is TRBV3-1 and J usage is TRBJ2-7; D may be TRBD1 (5 bases). This CDR3 is 13 amino acids long. Trimming removed 6 bases at V and 7 bases at J, with 16 bases between. Germline V gene lookup returns CDR1 LGHDT and CDR2 YNNKEL (reference sequence).

J is TRBJ2-5 and V is TRBV18; D possibly uses TRBD1 or TRBD2 (5 bases each). This CDR3 region has 13 residues. The V end was cut by 5 bases, the J end by 5 bases, with 12 bases between. Germline CDR1 and CDR2: KGHSH and LQKENI. The CDR3 reads CASSTGLTETQYF. In DNA, the CDR3 is TGTGCCAGCTCAACAGGACTTACGGAGACCCAGTACTTC.

This chain uses TRBV4-3 with TRBJ2-2, with 7 positions matching TRBD1. This CDR3 contains 14 residues. Germline-derived CDR1 and CDR2 are LGHNA and YSLEER. With V trimmed by 4 bases and J by 6 bases, 5 bases remained unmatched. DNA for the CDR3: TGCGCCAGCAGCCCAGAGACAGGGCCCGGGGAGCTGTTTTTT. This gives the protein CASSPETGPGELFF.

This clonotype was seen only a few times. The gene calls are TRBV6-2 or TRBV6-3 and TRBJ1-5; no definite D call. The germline gives CDR1 MNHEY, CDR2 SVGEGT. The CDR3 is 13 amino acids. V was trimmed by 7 bases and J by 3 bases, leaving 10 bases between them. The CDR3 sequence is CASMQSNNQPQHF. DNA of the CDR3: TGTGCCAGCATGCAGAGCAACAATCAGCCCCAGCATTTT.

The chain uses TRBV27 and TRBJ1-5; D unclear. The ends were cut back, 2 bases at V and 6 bases at J, with 8 bases in the middle. Per the germline V gene, CDR1 is MNHEY and CDR2 is SMNVEV (reference sequence). The CDR3 spans 13 residues. CDR3 residues: CASSLGEFQPQHF. CDR3 in DNA: TGTGCCAGCAGTTTAGGGGAGTTTCAGCCCCAGCATTTT.